This paragraph covers one T cell receptor beta chain sequence. Clones were read by immunoSEQ multiplex PCR, and TCRdb kept only the in-frame ones, dropping some. Among tens of thousands of clones, less than 95% were seen once, and the ten largest hold 3.5% to 4%. The record originates from a study of control samples from healthy donors and cancer patients. From germline, CDR1 is KGHSH and CDR2 LQKENI. V was shortened by 2 bases and J by 3 bases, with 7 bases between the two germline ends. The CDR3 sequence is 13 residues long. V usage is TRBV18 and J usage is TRBJ1-2, with no clear D. The sequence was obtained from a man between 25 and 39 years old in good health. Sample: blood. This chain's CDR3 is CASSPLDDYGYTF. The CDR3 DNA reads TGTGCCAGCTCACCATTGGACGACTATGGCTACACCTTC. The complete variable domain, with remaining parts taken from reference TRBV18 and TRBJ1-2, reads NAGVMQNPRHLVRRRGQEARLRCSPMKGHSHVYWYRQLPEEGLKFMVYLQKENIIDESGMPKERFSAEFPKEGPSILRIQQVVRGDSAAYFCASSPLDDYGYTFGSGTRLTVV.